This TCR beta chain was retrieved from a study of identical twins. Overall study findings and caveats: Fewer insertions marked abundant cord blood beta clonotypes; young adult naive trended weakly, memory not at all. Out-of-frame alpha sequences common to twins exhibited an excess of low generation probability.

This clonotype appeared a few times. Its cognate antigen is unknown. The CDR3 consists of 15 residues. V lost 6 bases to trimming and J lost 1 base; unmatched junction nucleotides: 7. TCRdb re-analysed the 5' RACE reads in MiXCR, keeping a single row per CDR3 protein. The repertoire has 450,000 to 500,000 distinct CDR3 sequences, roughly 13% of them found once; the top ten carry approximately 1%. These data also formed part of another study, on yellow fever vaccine responses in identical twins.

The sequenced sample was CD4+ T cells sorted from blood. The chain is built from TRBV12-3 or TRBV12-4 and TRBJ1-1; TRBD1 matches 8 bases. The clonotype originates from a woman under 30 in good health. CDR3 protein: CASRGQESPNTEAFF. DNA for the CDR3: TGTGCCAGCAGGGGACAGGAATCCCCGAACACTGAAGCTTTCTTT.